Below, 2 T cell receptor beta chains from the same sample are listed, as sequenced in a study of cytomegalovirus exposure and HLA in healthy donors. PCR used 60 Vbeta primers and 13 Jbeta primers. Assay used: immunoSEQ multiplex PCR; TCRdb lists only in-frame clones, some missing. Among roughly 160,000 clones, over 70% were seen once, and the ten largest hold around 3.2%. Sequencing input: PBMCs. Source of these receptors: a woman between 50 and 59 years old in good health and CMV-seropositive.

The J gene is TRBJ1-5, the V gene TRBV2; 8 bases line up with TRBD1. The CDR3 loop spans 14 amino acids. V was pared by 4 bases and J by 4 bases, with 3 bases of the junction left unmatched. The germline V gene has CDR1 SNHLY and CDR2 FYNNEI. This chain's CDR3 is CASSGQGLNQPQHF. CDR3 bases: TGTGCCAGCAGTGGACAGGGGCTTAATCAGCCCCAGCATTTT.

This clone was seen a handful of times. The junction shows a germline mismatch at one end, possibly a read error. This chain uses TRBV5-4 with TRBJ2-6; the D gene is possibly TRBD1 (5 bases). The CDR3 is 15 residues long. Germline CDR1 SGHNT, CDR2 YYREEE (reference sequence). DNA of the CDR3: TGTGCCAGCTACAGACCGGTCTCTGGGGCCAACGGCCTGACTTTC. Translated: CASYRPVSGANGLTF.